This T cell receptor (beta chain) is drawn from a study of T-cell reconstitution after alpha-beta-depleted transplantation in children (dated by TCRdb to the mid-2010s). Background for the entire study: Using TCR repertoire profiling, the study quantitatively followed how T-cell immune reconstitution unfolded in children after TCRalphabeta/CD19-depleted allogeneic hematopoietic cell transplantation. General conclusions and limits of the study: The high TCRbeta diversity at day 60 in some patients was ascribed to recipient T cells and intrathymic progenitors that had survived conditioning. Apparently early alphabetaT-cell count recovery about two months after transplant reportedly relied on only several hundred rapidly expanded clones derived from non-depleted graft cells. Over subsequent months, a decline in hyperexpanded clone frequencies was noted, and after one year, T-cell counts and TCRbeta diversity were mostly ascribed to newly produced T cells.

In the paper's terms, the treatment or condition label means: allogeneic hematopoietic cell transplantation with graft depleted of TCRalphabeta T cells and CD19 B cells. TCRalphabeta/CD19-depleted allogeneic hematopoietic cell grafts were given to the transplant recipients, all of whom were children. Receptors were amplified or captured by PCR. The sequencer was an Illumina HiSeq 2500. Molecular barcoding was employed in the preparation of TCR libraries, with unique molecular identifiers being used to normalize TCRbeta repertoire quantification. TCRdb redid the processing of the public reads, applying fastp at Q25 and MiXCR, and retained in-frame beta chains. Rows matching on CDR3 protein sequence are summarized as one entry with the most common DNA and genes. This sample lists around 580,000 distinct CDR3 sequences; 20% to 25% were detected once. Over 12% of the sample belongs to the ten largest clones.

Spanning cysteine to phenylalanine, the CDR3 consists of 15 amino acids. Just the 45-base CDR3 DNA is kept, in frame starting at base 1. Via the germline V gene, CDR1 is LGHNT and CDR2 FRNRAP. Trimming leaves V shorter by 6 bases and J shorter by 2 bases, with the junction holding 10 bases beyond the gene matches. To note about this clonotype: No antigen is known for it. No base quality values were provided; no much bigger clone lies one nucleotide off.

Source: PBMCs, mostly from graft donor cells, taken 360 days after TCRalphabeta/CD19-depleted stem cell transplant. The source of this sequence is a boy under three years old who had a stem cell transplant for acute myeloid leukemia, so the T cells may come from the graft donor. The sequence joins TRBV12-5 to TRBJ2-7; 7 bases in the middle match TRBD1. The CDR3 protein sequence reads: CASGLALDRTYEQYF. The bases are TGTGCTAGTGGCCTGGCCTTGGACAGGACCTACGAGCAGTACTTC.